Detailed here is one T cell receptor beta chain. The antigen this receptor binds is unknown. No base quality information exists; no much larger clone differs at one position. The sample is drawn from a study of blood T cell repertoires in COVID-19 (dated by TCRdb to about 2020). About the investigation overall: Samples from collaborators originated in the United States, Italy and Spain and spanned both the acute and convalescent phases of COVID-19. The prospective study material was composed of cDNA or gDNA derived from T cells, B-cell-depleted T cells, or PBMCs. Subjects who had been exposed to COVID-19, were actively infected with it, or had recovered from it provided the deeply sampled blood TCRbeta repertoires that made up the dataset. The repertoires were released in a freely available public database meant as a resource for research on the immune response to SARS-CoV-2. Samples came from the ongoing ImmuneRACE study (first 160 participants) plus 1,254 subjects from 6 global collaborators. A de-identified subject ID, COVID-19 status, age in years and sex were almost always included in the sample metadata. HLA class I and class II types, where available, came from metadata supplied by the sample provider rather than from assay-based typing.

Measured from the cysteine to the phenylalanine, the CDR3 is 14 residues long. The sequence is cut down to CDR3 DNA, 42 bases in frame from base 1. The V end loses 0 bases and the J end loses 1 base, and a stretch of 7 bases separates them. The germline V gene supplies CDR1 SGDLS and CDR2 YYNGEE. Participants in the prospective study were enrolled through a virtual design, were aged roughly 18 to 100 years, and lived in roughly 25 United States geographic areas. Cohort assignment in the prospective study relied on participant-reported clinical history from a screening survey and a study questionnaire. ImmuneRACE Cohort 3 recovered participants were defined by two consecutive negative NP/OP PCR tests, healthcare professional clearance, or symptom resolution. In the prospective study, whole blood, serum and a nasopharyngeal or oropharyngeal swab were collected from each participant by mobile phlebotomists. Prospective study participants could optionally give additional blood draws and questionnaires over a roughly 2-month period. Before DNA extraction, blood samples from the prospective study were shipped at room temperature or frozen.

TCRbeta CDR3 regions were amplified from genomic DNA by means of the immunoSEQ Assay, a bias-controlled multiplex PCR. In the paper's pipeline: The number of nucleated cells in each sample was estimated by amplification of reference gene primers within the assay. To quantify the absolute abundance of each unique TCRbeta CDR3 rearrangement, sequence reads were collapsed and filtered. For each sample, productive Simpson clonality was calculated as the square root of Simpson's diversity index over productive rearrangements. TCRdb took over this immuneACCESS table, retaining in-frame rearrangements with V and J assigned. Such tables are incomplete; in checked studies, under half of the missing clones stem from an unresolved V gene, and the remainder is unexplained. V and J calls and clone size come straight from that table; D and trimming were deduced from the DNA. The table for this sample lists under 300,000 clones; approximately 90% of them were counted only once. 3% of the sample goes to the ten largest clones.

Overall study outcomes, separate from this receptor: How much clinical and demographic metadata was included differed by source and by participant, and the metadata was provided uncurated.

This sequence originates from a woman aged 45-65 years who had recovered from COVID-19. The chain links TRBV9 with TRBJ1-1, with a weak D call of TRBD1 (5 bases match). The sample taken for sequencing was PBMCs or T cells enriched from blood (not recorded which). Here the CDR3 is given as CASSVVQGNTEAFF. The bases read TGTGCCAGCAGCGTAGTTCAGGGGAACACTGAAGCTTTCTTT.